Described below is a single T cell receptor beta chain sequence and its context. No antigen is known for it. Nothing much larger sits one base from this clone, and base qualities are not available. The data were obtained in a study of STAT5B mutations in CD4+ large granular lymphocyte leukemia (dated by TCRdb to 2021 to 2024). Turning to the overall study: Among healthy controls, the CDR3 'QG' motif was associated with a particular HLA allele. The TCRbeta repertoires of CD4+ T-cell large granular lymphocyte leukemia patients were compared with the TCRbeta repertoires of healthy blood donors. Flow cytometry performed on FACSCanto II or FACSVerse showed that the purified fractions had more than 95% purity among lymphocytes.

Trimming costs V 5 bases and J 4 bases, and their ends lie 11 bases apart. Measured from the cysteine to the phenylalanine, the CDR3 is 14 residues long. The kept DNA is CDR3 alone, 42 bases in frame from the first base. The germline V gene encodes CDR1 SGHVS and CDR2 FNYEAQ. The research as a whole found: Data were not HLA-matched; higher clonality in CD4+ versus CD8+ T-LGLL could reflect the relatively small sample size. Greater clonality appeared to be present in CD4-sorted patient repertoires than in healthy CD4+ repertoires, and the difference was retained after the putative leukemic clones were removed. Enrichment of TRBV06-family usage was observed among the top patient clones (8/27) relative to healthy controls (2/35). The main leukemic clonotypes were found to be private to each patient, although roughly a quarter of the main leukemic clonotypes were detected at low frequency in the non-leukemic repertoires of other patients.

The immunoSEQ assay at survey resolution was applied to genomic DNA for sequencing of TCRbeta rearrangements. The original methods were these. In the TCR sequencing data, the smallest productive clonotype frequency that could be detected was 2.59 x 10-5. Analyses included only productive TCRbeta rearrangements, meaning complete and in-frame sequences. The clonality of each sample was calculated as Simpson clonality in the immunoSEQ Analyzer version 3.0. Clones were grouped by frequency into very rare, small, medium, large (1-20%) or hyperexpanded (>20%) categories. Generation probabilities were estimated with OLGA 1.2.3, V-gene circos plots were generated with VDJtools, specificities were searched for in VDJdb, and CDR3 motifs were identified with GLIPH. TCRdb retrieved this table from immuneACCESS and kept in-frame rearrangements only. Not all clones are present; in checked studies, unresolved V genes account for under half, and no reason is known for the remainder. V, J and clone size are those of that table, while D and trimming were read from the DNA. The table for this sample lists around 28,000 clones; just under 75% of them were counted only once. Approximately 0.99% of the sample belongs to the ten largest clones.

Healthy controls were roughly 37 blood donors whose buffy coats came from the Finnish Red Cross blood service. All TCR-sequenced material derived from peripheral blood: patient blood samples and healthy donor buffy coats. Peripheral blood mononuclear cells were isolated by Ficoll-Hypaque gradient centrifugation. Magnetic purification was used to isolate CD4+ cells from the buffy coats of the healthy controls. Genomic DNA was extracted with the Gentra Puregene Cell and Tissue kit and quantified on a Qubit 2.0 fluorometer. The sequenced material came from CD4+ T cells from blood buffy coats. The chain was built from TRBV7-6 and TRBJ1-4; perhaps TRBD1 is the D gene, with 5 bases matching. The receptor was derived from a human donor in good health. The encoded CDR3 is CASSPAGVNEKLFF. The nucleotide sequence reads TGTGCCAGCAGCCCTGCGGGGGTTAATGAAAAACTGTTTTTT. With the rest looked up from the reference TRBV7-6 and TRBJ1-4 genes rather than sequenced, the full variable domain is GAGVSQSPRYKVTKRGQDVALRCDPISGHVSLYWYRQALGQGPEFLTYFNYEAQQDKSGLPNDRFSAERPEGSISTLTIQRTEQRDSAMYRCASSPAGVNEKLFFGSGTQLSVL.